This TCR beta chain was identified during a study of post-analysis software for immune sequencing data. Concerning this clonotype itself: Its antigen is still unknown.

Every TCR beta cDNA library bore unique molecular identifiers. TCRdb used MiXCR to reprocess the PCR reads, holding one entry per CDR3 protein. In the table there are 800,000 to 950,000 distinct CDR3 sequences, 53% of which are singletons. The study, taken as a whole, reports: In patients, about five TRBV segments were more frequent than in controls, with TRBV5-6, TRBV5-1 and TRBV20-1 among them.

The V gene lost 0 bases and the J gene lost 2 bases, with 20 bases spanning the gap. This CDR3 comprises 18 residues. Germline assignment: CDR1 SEHNR and CDR2 FQNEAQ (reference sequence). The sequenced sample consisted of blood. This clonotype originated in a girl aged 10-17 years with multiple sclerosis. This chain connects TRBV7-9 to TRBJ2-7, with D possibly matching TRBD1 (6 bases). The CDR3 loop is CASSLARDGQLTTYEQYF. The CDR3 region has the DNA TGTGCCAGCAGCTTAGCTAGGGATGGACAGTTAACTACCTACGAGCAGTACTTC.